This T cell receptor beta chain is drawn from a study of tumor-infiltrating lymphocytes in primary liver carcinoma. Overall study: Ranging in age from 30 to 69 years, the patients were men and women.

Comment on this clonotype: No antigen is known for it.

For blood RNA, unsorted whole blood served as the source, and germline DNA was extracted too. The patients carried chronic HBV infection and had received no treatment. The CDR3 extends over 15 amino acids. Germline loops: CDR1 SGHAT, CDR2 FQNNGV. The germline V and J ends were trimmed by 1 base and 3 bases, with 13 bases remaining between them. The investigators made TCR beta cDNA from approximately 0.5 ug total RNA, using a constant-region primer. Three nested multiplex PCR rounds, a slightly modified ARM-PCR, produced the libraries for TCR beta. TRBV1-TRBV30 forward primers paired with a C-beta reverse primer drove the first two PCR rounds, around 10 cycles each. TCRdb called the multiplex PCR reads again in MiXCR, with one record for every CDR3 protein. The data hold 300,000 to 350,000 distinct CDR3 sequences, with approximately 64% observed a single time. The study's findings and limits: Against blood, tumors held a significantly higher top-250-clone fraction (p = 0.039).

This chain links TRBV11-2 with TRBJ2-7, with a tentative D call TRBD1 (5 bases). The specimen sequenced was peripheral blood. The clonotype originates from a man aged 35 to 55 with primary liver carcinoma and hepatitis B virus infection. The CDR3 region is CASSLVWSRVYEQYF. The DNA for the CDR3 is TGTGCCAGCAGCTTAGTTTGGAGCAGGGTCTACGAGCAGTACTTC. Full variable domain (rest looked up from reference TRBV11-2 and TRBJ2-7): EAGVAQSPRYKIIEKRQSVAFWCNPISGHATLYWYQQILGQGPKLLIQFQNNGVVDDSQLPKDRFSAERLKGVDSTLKIQPAKLEDSAVYLCASSLVWSRVYEQYFGPGTRLTVT.